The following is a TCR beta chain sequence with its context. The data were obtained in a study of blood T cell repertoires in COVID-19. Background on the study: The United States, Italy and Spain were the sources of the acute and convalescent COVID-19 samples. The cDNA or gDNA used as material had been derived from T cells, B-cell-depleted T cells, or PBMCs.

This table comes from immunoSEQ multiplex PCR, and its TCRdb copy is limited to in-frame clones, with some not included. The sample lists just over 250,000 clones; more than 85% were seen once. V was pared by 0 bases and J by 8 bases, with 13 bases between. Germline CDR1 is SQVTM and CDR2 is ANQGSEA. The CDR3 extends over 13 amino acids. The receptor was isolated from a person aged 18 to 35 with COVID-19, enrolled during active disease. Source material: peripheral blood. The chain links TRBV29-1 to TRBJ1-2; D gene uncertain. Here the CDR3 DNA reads TGCAGCGTTGAAGAGGGTTCATGGAGAGGCTACACCTTC. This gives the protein CSVEEGSWRGYTF.